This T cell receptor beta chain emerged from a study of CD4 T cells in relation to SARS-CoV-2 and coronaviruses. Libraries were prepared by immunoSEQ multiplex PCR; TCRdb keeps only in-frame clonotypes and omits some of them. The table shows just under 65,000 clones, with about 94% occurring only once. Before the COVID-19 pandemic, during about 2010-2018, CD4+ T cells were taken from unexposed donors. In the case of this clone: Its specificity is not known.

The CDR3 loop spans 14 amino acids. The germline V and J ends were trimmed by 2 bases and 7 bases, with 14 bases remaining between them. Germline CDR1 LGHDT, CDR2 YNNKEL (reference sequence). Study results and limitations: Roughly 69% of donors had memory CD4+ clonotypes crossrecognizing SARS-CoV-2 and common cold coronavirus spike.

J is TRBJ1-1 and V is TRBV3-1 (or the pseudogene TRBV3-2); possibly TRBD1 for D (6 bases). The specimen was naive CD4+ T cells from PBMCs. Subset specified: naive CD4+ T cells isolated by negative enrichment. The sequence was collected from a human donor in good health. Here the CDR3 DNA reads TGTGCCAGCAGCCAACGTCCCCTACAGGGTGAAGCTTTCTTT. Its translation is CASSQRPLQGEAFF.